These 30 T cell receptor beta chains originate from one sample sequenced in a study of T-cell reconstitution after alpha-beta-depleted transplantation in children (dated by TCRdb to 2016 to 2017). Library creation used PCR. These reads were obtained on an Illumina HiSeq 2500. Molecular barcoding was employed in the preparation of TCR libraries, with unique molecular identifiers being used to normalize TCRbeta repertoire quantification. Starting from the raw public reads, TCRdb applied fastp trimming at Q25, assembled clones with MiXCR and retained in-frame beta chains. Each CDR3 protein gets just one entry, which takes the most common genes and DNA from the rows behind it. This sample is represented by roughly 300,000 distinct CDR3 sequences; about 10% of them were singletons. 10% of the sample is taken by the ten largest. The sample in question was PBMCs from the stem cell graft donor, obtained from the stem cell graft. The source of these receptors is a human donor who donated a stem cell graft to a child with SCID.

The sample holds many counts of this clonotype. J is TRBJ2-3 and V is TRBV9, with a possible D match to TRBD2 (6 bases). CDR3 length: 16 residues. Germline values: CDR1 SGDLS, CDR2 YYNGEE. Trimming removed 4 bases at V and 0 bases at J, with 15 bases between. The CDR3: CASSTGTFASTDTQYF. CDR3 nucleotides: TGTGCCAGCAGCACCGGGACTTTCGCTAGCACAGATACGCAGTATTTT. The complete variable domain, with remaining parts taken from reference TRBV9 and TRBJ2-3, reads DSGVTQTPKHLITATGQRVTLRCSPRSGDLSVYWYQQSLDQGLQFLIQYYNGEERAKGNILERFSAQQFPDLHSELNLSSLELGDSALYFCASSTGTFASTDTQYFGPGTRLTVL.

This clonotype was seen repeatedly, ten times or more. V gene TRBV5-1 combines with J gene TRBJ2-5, with 11 bases identical to TRBD2. V lost 4 bases to trimming and J lost 2 bases; unmatched junction nucleotides: 10. The V gene's germline CDR1 is SGHRS and CDR2 YFSETQ. This CDR3 is 17 amino acids long. The CDR3 region is CASSPYTGLAEQETQYF. The DNA of the CDR3 is TGCGCCAGCAGCCCCTACACGGGACTAGCGGAACAAGAGACCCAGTACTTC.

This clonotype was observed at least ten times. The chain recombines TRBV6-5 with TRBJ2-2; the D is unclear. This CDR3 spans 17 amino acids. V was shortened by 3 bases and J by 3 bases, with 17 bases between the two germline ends. Germline V CDR1 and CDR2: MNHEY, SVGAGI. The chain's CDR3 is CASSYSPGQLDTGELFF. As DNA, the CDR3 is TGTGCCAGCAGTTATTCTCCGGGTCAACTGGACACCGGGGAGCTGTTTTTT.

There are a few counts of this clonotype. The chain recombines TRBV9 with TRBJ2-5; TRBD2 might be the D (7 bases). Trimming stripped 3 bases from V and 4 bases from J, with 16 bases between. Germline V gene data show CDR1 as SGDLS and CDR2 as YYNGEE. This CDR3 is 15 amino acids long. The CDR3 DNA reads as TGTGCCAGCAGCGAGGGAACAGGGAGGGGAGAGACCCAGTACTTC. Encoded protein: CASSEGTGRGETQYF.

The V and J genes are TRBV7-8 and TRBJ1-5; D remains ambiguous. The CDR3 loop spans 15 amino acids. The V gene lost 0 bases and the J gene lost 0 bases, with 6 bases spanning the gap. Germline CDR1 is SGHVS and CDR2 is FQNEAQ. Here the CDR3 DNA reads TGTGCCAGCAGCTTAGCGGAATATAGCAATCAGCCCCAGCATTTT. Amino acids: CASSLAEYSNQPQHF.

V gene TRBV7-9 combines with J gene TRBJ2-7; the match to TRBD1 covers 8 bases. The CDR3 consists of 14 residues. Germline loops: CDR1 SEHNR, CDR2 FQNEAQ (reference sequence). The trim removed 1 base at V and 7 bases at J, leaving 6 bases unmatched. CDR3 in DNA: TGTGCCAGCAGCTTAGGTGCGACAGGGGTTGAGCAGTACTTC. This sequence encodes CASSLGATGVEQYF.

V is TRBV11-2 and J is TRBJ2-2; TRBD1 aligns across 9 bases. V trimming: 3 bases; J trimming: 1 base; junction bases outside the gene matches: 6. The CDR3 is 17 amino acids. Germline CDR1 reads SGHAT; CDR2 reads FQNNGV. Here the CDR3 reads CASSLAGQGRNTGELFF. CDR3 DNA sequence: TGTGCCAGCAGCTTGGCCGGACAGGGGCGGAACACCGGGGAGCTGTTTTTT.

The table lists this clonotype with many counts. This chain connects TRBV5-1 to TRBJ1-2; D unresolved. The CDR3 runs to 13 residues. Germline-derived CDR1 and CDR2 are SGHRS and YFSETQ. V was trimmed by 2 bases and J by 2 bases, leaving 7 bases between them. The CDR3 DNA follows: TGCGCCAGCAGCTTAGGCAGCAACTATGGCTACACCTTC. Protein: CASSLGSNYGYTF.

This clonotype has ten or more counts. The genes are TRBV12-3 or TRBV12-4 and TRBJ2-1, with 7 bases that match TRBD2. Trimming removed 5 bases from V and 3 bases from J; junction bases left unmatched: 7. This CDR3 region has 15 residues. CDR3 region: CASSAAGGGYNEQFF. CDR3 DNA: TGTGCCAGCAGTGCCGCAGGCGGGGGCTACAATGAGCAGTTCTTC.

In its sample, this clonotype was seen a few times. The rearrangement uses TRBV7-9 and TRBJ2-1; 8 positions agree with TRBD1. Germline CDR1 is SEHNR and CDR2 is FQNEAQ (reference sequence). This CDR3 has 14 residues. Trimming removed 5 bases from V and 8 bases from J; junction bases left unmatched: 8. CDR3 nucleotides: TGTGCCAGCAGCAAGGGGACAGGTTTCGATGAGCAGTTCTTC. Translated, it gives CASSKGTGFDEQFF.

This rearrangement joins TRBV6-1 to TRBJ2-7; the match to TRBD1 covers 8 bases. The germline gives CDR1 MNHNS, CDR2 SASEGT. V dropped 6 bases and J dropped 6; count of bases not matched to a gene: 4. This CDR3 contains 12 residues. CDR3 in amino acids: CASSDRGGEQYF. Here the CDR3 DNA reads TGTGCCAGCAGCGACAGGGGTGGCGAGCAGTACTTC.

This clonotype appeared many times. This chain uses TRBV3-1 with TRBJ1-5; tentatively, D is TRBD1 (6 bases). Trimming cost V 0 bases and J 1 base, with 13 bases left between them. Germline V gives CDR1 LGHDT, CDR2 YNNKEL (reference sequence). The length of the CDR3 is 17 residues. CDR3 nucleotide sequence: TGTGCCAGCAGCCAAGATTCGCCAGGGGAAAGCAATCAGCCCCAGCATTTT. This encodes CASSQDSPGESNQPQHF.

This clonotype appeared a few times. The CDR3 region has the DNA TGTGCCAGCAGCTTAAGGAGCGGGGCCAACAATGAGCAGTTCTTC. Encoded protein: CASSLRSGANNEQFF. The J gene is TRBJ2-1, the V gene TRBV11-1; 7 nucleotides match TRBD2. The J segment lost 5 bases and the V segment lost 2 bases, leaving 6 bases of the junction unmatched. This CDR3 has 15 amino acids. CDR1 and CDR2 (germline): SGHAT, FQDESV (reference sequence).

This clonotype has only a few counts. The V call is TRBV7-3, the J call TRBJ2-3; possibly TRBD2 for D (6 bases). This CDR3 comprises 17 residues. Trimming pared 5 bases from V and 4 bases from J, leaving 22 bases between. The germline CDR1 and CDR2 sequences are SGHTA and FQGTGA. In nucleotides, the CDR3 is TGTGCCAGCAGCCCTCACATGGAGGGGTGGGGGGCAGATACGCAGTATTTT. Translation: CASSPHMEGWGADTQYF. The complete variable domain, with remaining parts taken from reference TRBV7-3 and TRBJ2-3, reads GAGVSQTPSNKVTEKGKYVELRCDPISGHTALYWYRQSLGQGPEFLIYFQGTGAADDSGLPNDRFFAVRPEGSVSTLKIQRTERGDSAVYLCASSPHMEGWGADTQYFGPGTRLTVL.

V is TRBV5-1 and J is TRBJ2-7; TRBD2 matches at 11 bases. The CDR3 runs to 16 residues. V gave up 0 bases and J gave up 2 bases; unmatched junction bases: 4. Germline CDR1 and CDR2: SGHRS and YFSETQ. This CDR3 reads CASSLDLAGGTYEQYF. CDR3 bases: TGCGCCAGCAGCTTGGATCTAGCGGGGGGAACCTACGAGCAGTACTTC.

The V gene is TRBV19, the J gene TRBJ1-2; 11 bases are shared with TRBD1. In germline, CDR1 is LNHDA, CDR2 SQIVND (reference sequence). V was pared by 5 bases and J by 5 bases, with 7 bases of the junction left unmatched. This CDR3 is 15 amino acids long. The CDR3 reads CASSPPDRGLYGYTF. In DNA, the CDR3 is TGTGCCAGTAGTCCCCCGGACAGGGGGCTGTATGGCTACACCTTC. The variable domain in full, with the rest retrieved from reference TRBV19 and TRBJ1-2, is DGGITQSPKYLFRKEGQNVTLSCEQNLNHDAMYWYRQDPGQGLRLIYYSQIVNDFQKGDIAEGYSVSREKKESFPLTVTSAQKNPTAFYLCASSPPDRGLYGYTFGSGTRLTVV.

The chain uses TRBV4-2 and TRBJ2-1; 9 bases are a match to TRBD2. Germline V gives CDR1 LGHNA, CDR2 YNFKEQ. J was trimmed by 7 bases and V by 0 bases; bases with no gene match: 13. The length of the CDR3 is 18 residues. The CDR3 loop reads CASSQDGSGGTSWNEQFF. The CDR3 bases are TGTGCCAGCAGCCAAGATGGGAGCGGGGGGACCTCTTGGAATGAGCAGTTCTTC.

With regard to this clonotype: With a much larger clone just one base away, this may be a read error. The chain combines TRBV12-3 or TRBV12-4 with TRBJ2-5; the D gene could be TRBD1 or TRBD2 (5 bases each). CDR3 length equals 13 residues. The V gene lost 5 bases and the J gene lost 7 bases, with 14 bases spanning the gap. The chain's CDR3 is CASSEGVRGTQYF. CDR3 in DNA: TGTGCCAGCAGTGAAGGGGTTCGGGGGACCCAGTACTTC.

The rearrangement links TRBV4-1 to TRBJ2-7; D uncertain. This CDR3 is built from 16 residues. Germline values: CDR1 MGHRA, CDR2 YSYEKL. Trimming took 4 bases from V and 0 from J, leaving 16 bases between them. CDR3 in DNA: TGCGCCAGCAGCCCCTCGAATGGATGGAGCTCCTACGAGCAGTACTTC. It specifies CASSPSNGWSSYEQYF.

This clonotype was counted at least ten times. The CDR3 spells CASSLKQGASYEQYF. As DNA, the CDR3 is TGTGCCAGCAGTCTAAAACAGGGGGCGTCCTACGAGCAGTACTTC. The V call is TRBV27, the J call TRBJ2-7, with 9 nucleotides matching TRBD1. This CDR3 has 15 residues. Germline CDR1 and CDR2: MNHEY and SMNVEV (reference sequence). V shed 5 bases, J shed 1 base, and the junction held 6 bases outside the gene matches.

This clonotype came up a few times. The CDR3: CSVDSGGLETQYF. CDR3 in DNA: TGCAGCGTTGATTCAGGGGGGCTGGAGACCCAGTACTTC. The rearrangement uses TRBV29-1 and TRBJ2-5; a possible D gene is TRBD1 (7 bases). This CDR3 is built from 13 residues. Germline loops: CDR1 SQVTM, CDR2 ANQGSEA. V dropped 3 bases and J dropped 5 bases, with 13 bases sitting between them.

The chain employs TRBV6-1 and TRBJ1-2; D is undetermined. This CDR3 spans 16 amino acids. Trimming stripped 1 base from V and 4 bases from J, with 16 bases between. Germline lookup yields CDR1 MNHNS and CDR2 SASEGT. The DNA of the CDR3 is TGTGCCAGCAGTGAAGTCTTGGTGACGCTGGGCTATGGCTACACCTTC. Translation: CASSEVLVTLGYGYTF.

This clonotype was detected ten times or more. V usage is TRBV11-1 and J usage is TRBJ2-1; D is perhaps TRBD2 (7 bases). Germline loops: CDR1 SGHAT, CDR2 FQDESV (reference sequence). Trimming stripped 3 bases from V and 0 bases from J, with 18 bases between. The CDR3 sequence is 18 residues long. As DNA, the CDR3 is TGTGCCAGCAGCTTTAGGCATGAGGGGGGGAGCTCCTACAATGAGCAGTTCTTC. This gives the protein CASSFRHEGGSSYNEQFF.

There are a few counts of this clonotype. This rearrangement joins TRBV11-2 to TRBJ2-7; weak D call: TRBD1 (6 bases). CDR3 size: 15 residues. In germline, CDR1 is SGHAT, CDR2 FQNNGV. With 4 bases removed from V and 1 base from J, the gap between germline ends came to 14 bases. This CDR3 is CASSWLRGGSYEQYF. The DNA of the CDR3 is TGTGCCAGCAGCTGGCTTCGAGGGGGATCCTACGAGCAGTACTTC.

This clonotype was found many times. The chain links TRBV11-2 to TRBJ2-7; 8 nucleotides match TRBD2. CDR3 length: 16 amino acids. CDR1 SGHAT and CDR2 FQNNGV come from the germline V gene. V shed 1 base, J shed 2 bases, and the junction held 7 bases outside the gene matches. CDR3: CASSLGASGGPYEQYF. CDR3 bases: TGTGCCAGCAGCTTAGGTGCGAGCGGGGGTCCCTACGAGCAGTACTTC.

The J gene is TRBJ2-3, the V gene TRBV5-1; 8 nucleotides line up with TRBD2. Germline-derived CDR1 and CDR2 are SGHRS and YFSETQ. Trimming took 1 base from V and 2 from J; bases not matched to a gene: 3. This CDR3 comprises 15 residues. Here the CDR3 reads CASSLSGGPTDTQYF. The CDR3 bases are TGCGCCAGCAGCTTGTCGGGGGGGCCCACAGATACGCAGTATTTT. Full variable domain (outside the CDR3, taken from reference TRBV5-1 and TRBJ2-3): KAGVTQTPRYLIKTRGQQVTLSCSPISGHRSVSWYQQTPGQGLQFLFEYFSETQRNKGNFPGRFSGRQFSNSRSEMNVSTLELGDSALYLCASSLSGGPTDTQYFGPGTRLTVL.

This clonotype was picked up many times. The CDR3 region is CASSYSGQGASEAFF. The CDR3, as DNA: TGTGCCAGCAGTTACTCTGGACAGGGGGCTAGTGAAGCTTTCTTT. The chain carries TRBV6-5 and TRBJ1-1, with 11 bases matching TRBD1. The CDR3 sequence is 15 residues long. V dropped 0 bases and J dropped 7; count of bases not matched to a gene: 4. Germline V gene sequence: CDR1 MNHEY, CDR2 SVGAGI.

This clonotype was recorded many times. This chain links TRBV20-1 with TRBJ2-3; the D is unclear. V lost 2 bases to trimming and J lost 4 bases, with 4 bases between them. Germline CDR1 and CDR2: DFQATT and SNEGSKA (reference sequence). The CDR3 is made up of 11 amino acids. CDR3 coding DNA: TGCAGTGCTAGATTCCCAGATACGCAGTATTTT. The encoded protein is CSARFPDTQYF.

The genes are TRBV20-1 and TRBJ2-1, with 9 bases fitting TRBD1. With 5 bases clipped from V and 10 bases from J, the junction kept 18 bases outside the gene matches. CDR3 size: 16 residues. CDR1 and CDR2 (germline): DFQATT, SNEGSKA (reference sequence). CDR3 in DNA: TGCAGTGCTTCGTCGTTTGGAGGGACAGGGCCTCGGGAGCAGTTCTTC. Residues: CSASSFGGTGPREQFF.

The V and J genes are TRBV12-3 or TRBV12-4 and TRBJ1-4; a possible D gene is TRBD1 (5 bases). V was clipped by 3 bases and J by 10 bases, with 12 bases between them. This CDR3 has 13 residues. The CDR3 protein is CASSLGGDVKLFF. The CDR3 DNA reads TGTGCCAGCAGTTTGGGGGGGGATGTAAAACTGTTTTTT.